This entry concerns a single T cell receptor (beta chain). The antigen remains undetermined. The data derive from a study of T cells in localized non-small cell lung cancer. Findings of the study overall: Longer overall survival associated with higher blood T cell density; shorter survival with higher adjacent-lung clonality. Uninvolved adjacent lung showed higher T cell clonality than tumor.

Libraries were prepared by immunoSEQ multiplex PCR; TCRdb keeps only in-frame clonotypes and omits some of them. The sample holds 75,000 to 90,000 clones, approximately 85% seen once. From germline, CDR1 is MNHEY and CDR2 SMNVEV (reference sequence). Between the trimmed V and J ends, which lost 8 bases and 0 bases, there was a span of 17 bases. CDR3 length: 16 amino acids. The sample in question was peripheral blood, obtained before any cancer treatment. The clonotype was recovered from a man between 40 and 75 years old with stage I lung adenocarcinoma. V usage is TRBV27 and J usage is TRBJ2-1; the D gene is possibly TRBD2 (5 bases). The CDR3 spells CASGLLAPFSYNEQFF. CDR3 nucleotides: TGTGCCAGCGGGTTGCTAGCTCCTTTCTCCTACAATGAGCAGTTCTTC.